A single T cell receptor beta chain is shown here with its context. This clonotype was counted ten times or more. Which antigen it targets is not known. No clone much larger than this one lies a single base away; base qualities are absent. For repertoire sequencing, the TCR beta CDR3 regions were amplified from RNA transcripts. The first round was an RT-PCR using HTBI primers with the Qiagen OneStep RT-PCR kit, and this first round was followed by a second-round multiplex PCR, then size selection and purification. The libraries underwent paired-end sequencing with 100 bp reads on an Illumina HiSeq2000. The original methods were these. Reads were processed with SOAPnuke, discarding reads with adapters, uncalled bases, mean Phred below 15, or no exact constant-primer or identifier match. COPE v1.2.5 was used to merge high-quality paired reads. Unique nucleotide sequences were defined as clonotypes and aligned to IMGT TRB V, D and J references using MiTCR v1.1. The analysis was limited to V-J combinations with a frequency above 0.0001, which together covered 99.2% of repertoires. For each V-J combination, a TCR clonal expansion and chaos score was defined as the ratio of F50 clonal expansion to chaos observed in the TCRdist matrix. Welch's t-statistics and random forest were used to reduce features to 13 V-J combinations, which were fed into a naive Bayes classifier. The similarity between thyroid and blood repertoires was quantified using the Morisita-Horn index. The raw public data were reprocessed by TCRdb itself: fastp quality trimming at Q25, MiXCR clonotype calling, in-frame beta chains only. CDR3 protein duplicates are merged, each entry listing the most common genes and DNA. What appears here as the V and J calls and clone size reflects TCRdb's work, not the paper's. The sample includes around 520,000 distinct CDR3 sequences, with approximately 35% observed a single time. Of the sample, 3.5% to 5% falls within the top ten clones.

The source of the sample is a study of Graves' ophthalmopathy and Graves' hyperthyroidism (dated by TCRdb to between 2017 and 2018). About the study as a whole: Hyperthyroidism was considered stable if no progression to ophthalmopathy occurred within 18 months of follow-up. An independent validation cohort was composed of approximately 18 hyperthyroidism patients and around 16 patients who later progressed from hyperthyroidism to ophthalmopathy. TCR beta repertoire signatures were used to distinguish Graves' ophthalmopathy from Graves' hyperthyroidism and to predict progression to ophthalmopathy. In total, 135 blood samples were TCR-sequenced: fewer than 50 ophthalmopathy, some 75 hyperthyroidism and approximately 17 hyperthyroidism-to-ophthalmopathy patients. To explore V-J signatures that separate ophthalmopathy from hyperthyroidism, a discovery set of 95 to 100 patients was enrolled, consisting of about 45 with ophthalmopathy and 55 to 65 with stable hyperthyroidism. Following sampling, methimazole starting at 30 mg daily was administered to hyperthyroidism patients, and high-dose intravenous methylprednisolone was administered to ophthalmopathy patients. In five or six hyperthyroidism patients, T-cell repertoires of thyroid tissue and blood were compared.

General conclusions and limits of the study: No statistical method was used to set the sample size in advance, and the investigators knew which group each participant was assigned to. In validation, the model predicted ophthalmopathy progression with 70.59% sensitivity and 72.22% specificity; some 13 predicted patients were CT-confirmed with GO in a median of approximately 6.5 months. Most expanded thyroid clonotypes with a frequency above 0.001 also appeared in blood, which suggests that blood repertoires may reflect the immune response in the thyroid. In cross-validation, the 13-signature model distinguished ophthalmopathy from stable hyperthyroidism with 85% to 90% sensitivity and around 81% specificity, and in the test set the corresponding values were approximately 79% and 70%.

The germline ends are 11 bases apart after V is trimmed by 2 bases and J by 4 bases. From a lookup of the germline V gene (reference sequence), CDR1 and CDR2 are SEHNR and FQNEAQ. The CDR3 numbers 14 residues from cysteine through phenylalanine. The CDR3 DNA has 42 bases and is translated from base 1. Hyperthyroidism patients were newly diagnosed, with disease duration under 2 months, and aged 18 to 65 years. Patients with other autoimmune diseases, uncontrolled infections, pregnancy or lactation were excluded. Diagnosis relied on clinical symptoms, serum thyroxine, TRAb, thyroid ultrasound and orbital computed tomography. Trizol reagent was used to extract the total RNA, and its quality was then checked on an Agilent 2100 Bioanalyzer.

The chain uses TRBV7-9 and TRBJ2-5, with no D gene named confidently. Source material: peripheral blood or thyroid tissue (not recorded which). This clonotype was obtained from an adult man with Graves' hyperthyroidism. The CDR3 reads CASSLWGLVETQYF. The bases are TGTGCCAGCAGCTTATGGGGTCTAGTAGAGACCCAGTACTTC.